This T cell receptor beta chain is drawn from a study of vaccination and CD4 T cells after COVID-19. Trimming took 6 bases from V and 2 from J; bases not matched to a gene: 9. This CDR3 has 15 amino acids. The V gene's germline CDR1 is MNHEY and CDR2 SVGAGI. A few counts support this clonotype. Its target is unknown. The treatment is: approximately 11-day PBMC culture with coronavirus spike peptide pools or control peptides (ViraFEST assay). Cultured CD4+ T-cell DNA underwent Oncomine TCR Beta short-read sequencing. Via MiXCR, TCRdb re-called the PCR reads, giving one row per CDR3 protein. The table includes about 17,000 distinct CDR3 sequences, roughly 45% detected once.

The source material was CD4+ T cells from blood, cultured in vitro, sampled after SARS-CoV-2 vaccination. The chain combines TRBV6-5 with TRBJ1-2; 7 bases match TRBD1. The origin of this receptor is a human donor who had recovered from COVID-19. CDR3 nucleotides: TGTGCCAGCAGCTACGAGGGGGGACAGAACTATGGCTACACCTTC. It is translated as CASSYEGGQNYGYTF.